This note documents a single TCR beta chain sequence. The sample belongs to a study of blood T cell repertoires in COVID-19. Background on the study: The United States, Italy and Spain were the sources of the acute and convalescent COVID-19 samples. From T cells, B-cell-depleted T cells, or PBMCs came the material, which was cDNA or gDNA.

Germline CDR1 and CDR2: KGHDR and SFDVKD. The V gene lost 4 bases and the J gene lost 5 bases, with 19 bases spanning the gap. The CDR3 has 16 amino acids. Per the original methods: Reference gene primer amplification in the assay estimated nucleated cell counts. TCRdb keeps only in-frame clones here, not all; method: immunoSEQ multiplex PCR. That table supplies the V and J calls and clone size; D and trimming were determined from the DNA. Of roughly 75,000 clones in the sample, approximately 77% were seen once. V is TRBV24-1 and J is TRBJ2-5; D may be TRBD1 (6 bases). Input material: peripheral blood. This TCR was sampled from a woman in her 70s with acute or convalescent COVID-19. The CDR3 region is CATSDPSKGGLETQYF. DNA of the CDR3: TGTGCCACCAGTGACCCCTCAAAAGGGGGTCTCGAGACCCAGTACTTC.